This T cell receptor (beta chain) stems from a study of T-cell memory formation after mild COVID-19. Study at large: Largely donor-specific sequence clusters came from two donors. Whole-study results and caveats: From day 15 to 85, contracting clones were balanced between CD4 and CD8, whereas later expanders leaned toward CD4+. Whether day 37 second-wave clones are SARS-CoV-2-specific was not confirmed.

As concerns this clonotype: Its antigen is currently unknown.

V shed 0 bases, J shed 6 bases, and the junction held 5 bases outside the gene matches. Germline V gene sequence: CDR1 SGHRS, CDR2 YFSETQ. CDR3 size: 15 residues. TCRalpha and TCRbeta libraries used 5'RACE with constant-segment primers and UMIs. Using its own MiXCR run on the 5' RACE reads, TCRdb lists one record per CDR3 protein. The sample gives more than 350,000 distinct CDR3 sequences, about 21% of which show up once; around 13% is in the top ten. This chain links TRBV5-1 with TRBJ2-7, with 11 nucleotides matching TRBD1. This sequence was found in an adult woman who had mild COVID-19 (a few samples of this study predate the infection). Cell type and time point are not known. The specimen sequenced was PBMCs or a T cell subset sorted from them (not recorded which). The CDR3 loop is CASSLADRGLFEQYF. The CDR3 coding sequence is TGCGCCAGCAGCTTGGCGGACAGGGGGCTATTCGAGCAGTACTTC.